The 26 T cell receptor beta chains below come from one sample, sequenced in a study of vaccination effects on CD4 cells after COVID-19 (dated by TCRdb to between 2020 and 2023). Their antigens are not known. Receptors were amplified or captured by the immunoSEQ multiplex PCR assay. TCRdb took over this immuneACCESS table, retaining in-frame rearrangements with V and J assigned. Such tables are incomplete; in checked studies, under half of the missing clones stem from an unresolved V gene, and the remainder is unexplained. In this sample the table shows tens of thousands of clones, about 67% of which occur a single time. Of the sample, roughly 10% falls within the top ten clones. In the ViraFEST assay, PBMC were stimulated with viral peptide pools, and TCR sequencing was then used to find antigen-specific CD4+ T cell clonotypes based on their expansion. After around ten days of culture, CD4+ T cells were isolated with the EasySep CD4+ T cell isolation kit. Each participant received two doses of an mRNA SARS-CoV-2 vaccine, either BNT162b2 or mRNA-1273.

The sequencing used CD4+ T cells from PBMCs cultured with HCoV-NL63 spike peptides, collected after COVID-19 vaccination. This specimen's cell subset or site label, interpreted: HCoV-NL63 spike overlapping peptide pool stimulation. The receptors were sampled from a human donor who received a COVID-19 vaccine.

V usage is TRBV19 and J usage is TRBJ2-3; TRBD2 matches 8 bases. Germline lookup yields CDR1 LNHDA and CDR2 SQIVND (reference sequence). Trimming cost V 3 bases and J 7 bases; bases outside gene matches: 12. This CDR3 contains 16 residues. CDR3 bases: TGTGCCAGTAGTATTTCGCGGCGGGGGGCCGATTATACGCAGTATTTT. This gives the protein CASSISRRGADYTQYF.

This chain joins TRBV14 and TRBJ1-3; unclear D gene. This CDR3 has 16 residues. Looked up from germline, CDR1 is SGHDN and CDR2 is FVKESK. V gave up 2 bases and J gave up 8 bases, with 19 bases separating them. The CDR3 protein is CASSQSAQVFLDTIYF. In DNA, the CDR3 is TGTGCCAGCAGCCAATCCGCTCAGGTTTTTCTCGACACCATATATTTT.

This chain uses TRBV11-2 with TRBJ2-1; 7 bases map to TRBD2. Germline V lookup: CDR1 SGHAT, CDR2 FQNNGV. With V trimmed by 3 bases and J by 6 bases, 5 bases remained unmatched. The CDR3 is made up of 14 amino acids. CDR3 nucleotide sequence: TGTGCCAGCAGCTTGGTGGGGGGGATCAATGAGCAGTTCTTC. This gives the protein CASSLVGGINEQFF.

The rearrangement uses TRBV9 and TRBJ2-5; 11 bases are a match to TRBD2. CDR1 and CDR2 from the germline V gene are SGDLS and YYNGEE. Unmatched junction bases numbered 5, after V lost 0 bases and J lost 1 base. The length of the CDR3 is 17 residues. CDR3 bases: TGTGCCAGCAGCGTAGCGGGACTAGCGGTAGTCCAAGAGACCCAGTACTTC. Translation: CASSVAGLAVVQETQYF.

This chain joins TRBV19 and TRBJ2-2; 9 nucleotides agree with TRBD2. The CDR3 totals 14 residues. V lost 6 bases and J lost 5; bases outside the gene matches: 4. The germline V gene encodes CDR1 LNHDA and CDR2 SQIVND (reference sequence). The CDR3 region has the DNA TGTGCCAGTAGGGGGCTAGCGGGGACCGGGGAGCTGTTTTTT. Its translation: CASRGLAGTGELFF.

The rearrangement joins TRBV11-3 to TRBJ2-1, with no clear D. The CDR3 is 18 residues long. The V gene's germline CDR1 is SGHNT and CDR2 YENEEA. V lost 1 base to trimming and J lost 8 bases, with 24 bases between them. The CDR3 is CASSLAQNSKWSEDEQFF. The CDR3, as DNA: TGTGCCAGCAGCTTAGCCCAAAACTCTAAGTGGAGCGAGGATGAGCAGTTCTTC.

The chain couples TRBV7-9 to TRBJ2-5, with TRBD2 as a possible D gene (6 bases). The V gene's germline CDR1 is SEHNR and CDR2 FQNEAQ (reference sequence). With 1 base removed from V and 1 base from J, the gap between germline ends came to 10 bases. The length of the CDR3 is 15 residues. DNA for the CDR3: TGTGCCAGCAGCTTAGGGGCGGGGATCCAAGAGACCCAGTACTTC. Translation gives CASSLGAGIQETQYF.

V gene TRBV11-2 combines with J gene TRBJ2-3, with 8 bases that match TRBD2. This CDR3 is 16 amino acids long. V lost 3 bases and J lost 0; bases outside the gene matches: 5. Germline V gene sequence: CDR1 SGHAT, CDR2 FQNNGV. The CDR3 sequence: CASSFLAGTSTDTQYF. The CDR3 coding sequence is TGTGCCAGCAGCTTCTTAGCGGGGACTAGCACAGATACGCAGTATTTT.

Only one count was recorded for this clone. The chain has TRBV23-1 and TRBJ2-7; D may match TRBD1 or TRBD2 (5 bases each). TRBV23-1 is classed as an ORF, of uncertain function. The CDR3 loop spans 18 amino acids. V dropped 3 bases and J dropped 2 bases, with 23 bases sitting between them. The CDR3 is CASSQSGYNGTVPYEQYF. The CDR3 DNA reads as TGCGCCAGCAGTCAGTCTGGGTATAACGGGACGGTGCCCTACGAGCAGTACTTC.

The chain uses TRBV2 and TRBJ1-3; D remains unclear. Germline CDR1 is SNHLY and CDR2 is FYNNEI. CDR3 length equals 16 residues. V was pared by 1 base and J by 0 bases, with 10 bases between. CDR3 sequence: CASSEGRLTSGNTIYF. The DNA of the CDR3 is TGTGCCAGCAGTGAAGGCAGGTTGACCTCTGGAAACACCATATATTTT.

The CDR3 spells CASTRLQQQFF. Here the CDR3 DNA reads TGCGCCAGCACACGACTGCAGCAGCAGTTCTTC. V usage is TRBV10-2 and J usage is TRBJ2-1; D uncertain. This CDR3 contains 11 residues. Germline CDR1 and CDR2: WSHSY and SAAADI. V lost 7 bases and J 11 bases, leaving 12 bases between the germline ends.

This clone has more than one count but fewer than ten. The CDR3, as DNA: TGTGCCAGCCTCCGTTCCCGGAACTCCTACGAGCAGTACTTC. Its translation: CASLRSRNSYEQYF. V gene TRBV6-5 combines with J gene TRBJ2-7, with D uncertain. Trimming removed 8 bases at V and 0 bases at J, with 14 bases between. Germline CDR1 and CDR2: MNHEY and SVGAGI. This CDR3 has 14 amino acids.

The chain joins TRBV11-2 to TRBJ2-7, with TRBD1 as a possible D gene (6 bases). Deletions cut 3 bases from V and 1 base from J, with 16 bases between. Germline V gives CDR1 SGHAT, CDR2 FQNNGV. The CDR3 runs 16 residues. CDR3 in amino acids: CASSFPLQGRSYEQYF. The CDR3 nucleotides read TGTGCCAGCAGCTTTCCTTTGCAGGGGAGATCCTACGAGCAGTACTTC.

CDR3 DNA sequence: TGTGCCAGCAGTGGAAGCAAATTTTTCCCCCCAAGACAGGGCAGATATGGCTACACCTTC. Protein sequence: CASSGSKFFPPRQGRYGYTF. The chain joins TRBV2 to TRBJ1-2; 7 bases agree with TRBD1. CDR1 is SNHLY, CDR2 FYNNEI, per germline. This CDR3 is built from 20 residues. Trimming at V came to 4 bases and at J to 5 bases, leaving 25 bases not matched to a gene.

This chain connects TRBV5-1 to TRBJ2-4; D not resolved. The ends were cut back, 4 bases at V and 0 bases at J, with 11 bases in the middle. Germline loops: CDR1 SGHRS, CDR2 YFSETQ. The CDR3 covers 15 residues. CDR3 region: CASSRNTAAKNIQYF. The CDR3 nucleotides read TGCGCCAGCAGCCGAAATACAGCAGCCAAAAACATTCAGTACTTC.

The CDR3 region is CASSLGADKGGYTF. The DNA for the CDR3 is TGTGCCAGCAGCTTAGGGGCAGATAAGGGAGGCTACACCTTC. The rearrangement uses TRBV11-3 and TRBJ1-2; no firm D call. The ends were cut back, 1 base at V and 8 bases at J, with 14 bases in the middle. The CDR3 has 14 residues. Germline values: CDR1 SGHNT, CDR2 YENEEA.

This chain links TRBV10-3 with TRBJ2-6, with D perhaps TRBD2 (6 bases). With 11 bases removed from V and 1 base from J, the gap between germline ends came to 12 bases. Germline CDR1 reads ENHRY; CDR2 reads SYGVKD. The CDR3 loop spans 14 amino acids. The CDR3 spells CAAWGESGANVLTF. CDR3 in DNA: TGTGCCGCGTGGGGGGAGTCTGGGGCCAACGTCCTGACTTTC.

V gene TRBV7-2 combines with J gene TRBJ2-5; TRBD2 agrees at 8 bases. This CDR3 has 16 amino acids. With 1 base clipped from V and 5 bases from J, the junction kept 9 bases outside the gene matches. CDR1 is SGHTA and CDR2 is FQGNSA in the germline V gene. The CDR3 reads CASSLDTSGGWETQYF. In DNA, the CDR3 is TGTGCCAGCAGCTTAGATACTAGCGGAGGTTGGGAGACCCAGTACTTC.

The chain joins TRBV18 to TRBJ1-1, with no clear D. The V end lost 1 base, the J end lost 1 base, and 4 bases lay between the germline ends. CDR3 length: 13 amino acids. Germline CDR1 KGHSH, CDR2 LQKENI. Written as DNA, the CDR3 is TGTGCCAGCTCACCACAGGAGAACACTGAAGCTTTCTTT. It specifies CASSPQENTEAFF.

The chain combines TRBV10-3 with TRBJ2-1; D possibly corresponds to TRBD2 (5 bases). V lost 0 bases and J 2 bases, leaving 8 bases between the germline ends. Germline values: CDR1 ENHRY, CDR2 SYGVKD. CDR3 length: 15 residues. The CDR3 DNA is TGTGCCATCAGTGAGTCACCTAGCACCTACAATGAGCAGTTCTTC. This gives the protein CAISESPSTYNEQFF.

The chain carries TRBV6-5 and TRBJ1-6, with TRBD1 matching 9 bases. The CDR3 has 15 residues. The J segment lost 10 bases and the V segment lost 4 bases, leaving 8 bases of the junction unmatched. The germline V gene has CDR1 MNHEY and CDR2 SVGAGI. Written as DNA, the CDR3 is TGTGCCAGCAGTTCCACCGGGACAGGGACATCACCCCTCCACTTT. Encoded protein: CASSSTGTGTSPLHF.

The chain has TRBV30 and TRBJ1-5, with a weak D call TRBD1 (5 bases). Germline CDR1 reads GTSNPN; CDR2 reads SVGIG (reference sequence). The CDR3 is 16 amino acids. The ends were cut back, 2 bases at V and 0 bases at J, with 14 bases in the middle. The CDR3 sequence is CAWSSYRIYSNQPQHF. The CDR3 nucleotides are TGTGCCTGGAGTTCCTACAGGATTTATAGCAATCAGCCCCAGCATTTT.

The rearrangement uses TRBV9 and TRBJ2-2; D ambiguous. The V gene lost 0 bases and the J gene lost 1 base, with 7 bases spanning the gap. The CDR3 extends over 15 amino acids. Looked up from germline, CDR1 is SGDLS and CDR2 is YYNGEE. The CDR3 protein is CASSVGTMNTGELFF. In nucleotides, the CDR3 is TGTGCCAGCAGCGTAGGGACGATGAACACCGGGGAGCTGTTTTTT.

CDR3 coding DNA: TGTGCCAGCAGCCGCGCTCTGCTAGGGGCGGGCAATGAGCAGTTCTTC. Translating it yields CASSRALLGAGNEQFF. V is TRBV7-9 and J is TRBJ2-1; D may correspond to TRBD1 or TRBD2 (5 bases each). The germline V gene encodes CDR1 SEHNR and CDR2 FQNEAQ (reference sequence). The CDR3 sequence is 16 residues long. The V end lost 5 bases, the J end lost 6 bases, and 20 bases lay between the germline ends.

This chain uses TRBV10-3 with TRBJ1-3; D is ambiguous. Trimming shortened V by 8 bases and J by 3 bases, and 5 bases separated the two germline ends. CDR1 and CDR2 from the germline V gene are ENHRY and SYGVKD. This CDR3 contains 11 residues. The CDR3 DNA follows: TGTGCCATCTTGGGTGGAAACACCATATATTTT. Its translation: CAILGGNTIYF.

The genes are TRBV18 and TRBJ2-7; possibly TRBD1 or TRBD2 for D (6 bases each). Trimming took off 2 bases at V and 7 bases at J, with 21 bases between the two ends. Germline V CDR1 and CDR2: KGHSH, LQKENI. The CDR3 contains 16 residues. As DNA, the CDR3 is TGTGCCAGCTCACCAGGACTACCGGACAGCAAAGGGGAGCAGTACTTC. As protein: CASSPGLPDSKGEQYF.